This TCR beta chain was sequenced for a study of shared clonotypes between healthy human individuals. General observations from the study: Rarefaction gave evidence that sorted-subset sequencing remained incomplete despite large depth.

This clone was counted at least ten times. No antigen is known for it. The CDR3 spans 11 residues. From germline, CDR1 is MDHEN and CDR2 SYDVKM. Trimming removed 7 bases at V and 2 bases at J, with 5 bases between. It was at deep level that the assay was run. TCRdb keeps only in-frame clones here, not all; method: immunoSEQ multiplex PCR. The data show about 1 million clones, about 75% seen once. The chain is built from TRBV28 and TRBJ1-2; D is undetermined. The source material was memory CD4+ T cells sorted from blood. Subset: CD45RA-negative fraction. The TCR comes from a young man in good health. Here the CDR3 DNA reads TGTGCCAGCAACGGAAACTATGGCTACACCTTC. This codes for CASNGNYGYTF.